This is a list of T cell receptor beta chains from one sample in a study of tumor-infiltrating lymphocytes in primary liver carcinoma. A single record per CDR3 protein comes from TCRdb applying MiXCR to the multiplex PCR reads. The sample consists of 310,000 or so distinct CDR3 sequences, approximately 54% of them appearing once. The specimen was peripheral blood. The receptors here all came from a woman aged 25 to 45 with primary liver carcinoma and hepatitis B virus infection. Both conserved end residues are part of each CDR3. D genes are given only for firm matches. Clone size appears in some rows only: once, few, many, or a class for an expanded clone.

clone_size	j_call	v_call	d_call	cdr3_aa	cdr3_nt
NA	TRBJ1-1	TRBV29-1	NA	CSVSNRNTAAFF	TGCAGCGTTTCGAACAGGAACACTGCAGCTTTCTTT
NA	TRBJ2-5	TRBV5-5	NA	CASSPGTAQEIQYF	TGTGCCAGCAGCCCTGGGACCGCCCAAGAGATCCAGTACTTC
NA	TRBJ2-7	TRBV6-5	TRBD2	CASGKTSGNYYEQYF	TGTGCCAGCGGTAAGACTAGCGGAAACTACTACGAGCAGTACTTC
once	TRBJ2-1	TRBV10-3	TRBD1	CAISGPPNSRGQRFNEQFF	TGTGCCATCAGTGGGCCCCCTAACTCCAGGGGGCAAAGATTCAATGAGCAGTTCTTC
NA	TRBJ2-1	TRBV6-6	NA	CASSDLGLGEQFF	TGTGCCAGCAGTGACCTAGGACTGGGTGAGCAGTTCTTC
many	TRBJ1-3	TRBV14	NA	CASSRYGSGNTIYF	TGTGCCAGCAGCCGGTACGGCTCTGGAAACACCATATATTTT
many	TRBJ2-5	TRBV11-2	NA	CASSSGGEETQYF	TGTGCCAGCAGCTCGGGCGGGGAAGAGACCCAGTACTTC
NA	TRBJ1-2	TRBV6-5	NA	CAISYSGGANFGYTF	TGTGCCATCAGCTACTCGGGGGGCGCCAACTTTGGCTACACCTTC
NA	TRBJ2-1	TRBV10-3	NA	CAISRDSYNEQFF	TGTGCCATCAGCCGGGACTCCTACAATGAGCAGTTCTTC
few	TRBJ2-3	TRBV6-5	NA	CASSYLAGTDTQYF	TGTGCCAGCAGTTATTTGGCCGGGACAGATACGCAGTATTTT
many	TRBJ1-1	TRBV28	NA	CASRPRSERGTEAFF	TGTGCCAGCAGACCCCGATCGGAAAGGGGCACTGAAGCTTTCTTT
NA	TRBJ2-7	TRBV5-5	NA	CAGSLRGGWDEQYF	TGTGCCGGCAGCCTGAGGGGGGGCTGGGACGAGCAGTACTTC
many	TRBJ2-1	TRBV6-1	TRBD2	CASSTLGGTSAHNEQFF	TGTGCCAGCAGTACCCTAGGCGGGACTAGCGCCCACAATGAGCAGTTCTTC
NA	TRBJ2-2	TRBV11-3	NA	CACSLVAGLNTGELFF	TGTGCCTGCAGCTTAGTGGCGGGCCTTAACACCGGGGAGCTGTTTTTT
NA	TRBJ1-2	TRBV4-1	NA	CANSLGLGHGYTF	TGCGCCAACAGCCTAGGCTTGGGACATGGCTACACCTTT
few	TRBJ2-1	TRBV6-5	TRBD2	CASSYSHGGEWVSYNEQFF	TGTGCCAGCAGTTACTCGCATGGGGGGGAGTGGGTCTCCTACAATGAGCAGTTCTTC
NA	TRBJ2-7	TRBV5-4	NA	CANSLPGYPPYEQYF	TGTGCCAACAGCCTCCCGGGTTACCCGCCCTACGAGCAGTACTTC
NA	TRBJ2-7	TRBV6-2/TRBV6-3	NA	CASSHPWLDSSSYEQYF	TGTGCCAGCAGCCACCCGTGGTTGGACTCCAGCTCCTACGAGCAGTACTTC
few	TRBJ2-2	TRBV12-3/TRBV12-4	NA	CASSPVPEELFF	TGTGCCAGCAGTCCCGTCCCCGAGGAGCTGTTTTTT
once	TRBJ2-3	TRBV7-9	TRBD2	CASSFLAGDTQYF	TGTGCCAGCAGCTTTCTAGCGGGAGATACGCAGTATTTT
few	TRBJ2-5	TRBV7-9	NA	CASSFEGVTETQYF	TGTGCCAGCAGCTTTGAGGGCGTAACAGAGACCCAGTACTTC
many	TRBJ2-1	TRBV29-1	NA	CSVDLYDEQFF	TGCAGCGTTGATTTATACGATGAGCAGTTCTTC
NA	TRBJ2-7	TRBV5-1	NA	CASSLEGLYEQYF	TGCGCCAGCAGCTTGGAGGGACTCTACGAGCAGTACTTC
NA	TRBJ1-1	TRBV29-1	NA	CSVNRAGATEALF	TGCAGTGTAAACAGGGCAGGGGCCACTGAAGCTTTATTT
NA	TRBJ1-4	TRBV4-3	TRBD1	CASNQEGTGLGKLFF	TGCGCCAGCAACCAAGAAGGGACAGGGCTGGGAAAACTGTTTTTT
few	TRBJ2-7	TRBV6-2/TRBV6-3	NA	CASSGLGGNYEQYF	TGTGCCAGCAGTGGTCTCGGCGGAAACTACGAGCAGTACTTC
many	TRBJ2-7	TRBV5-8	NA	CASSFNGQPYEQYF	TGTGCCAGCAGCTTCAATGGACAGCCCTACGAGCAGTACTTC
many	TRBJ2-4	TRBV6-1	NA	CASRSGSSGNLIQYF	TGTGCCAGCAGGTCGGGGTCGTCCGGTAACCTCATTCAGTACTTC
many	TRBJ2-7	TRBV11-2	NA	CASSPRWSSYEQYF	TGTGCCAGCAGCCCCCGGTGGAGCTCCTACGAGCAGTACTTC
NA	TRBJ2-1	TRBV11-2	NA	CASSLVGLESNKPF	TGTGCCAGCAGCTTAGTAGGTCTTGAAAGTAATAAGCCCTTC
NA	TRBJ2-2	TRBV29-1	NA	CSVPGETGELLF	TGCAGCGTTCCGGGAGAGACCGGGGAGCTGCTTTTT
NA	TRBJ2-5	TRBV6-9	TRBD1	CDSSFPRTGDYQETQYF	TGTGACAGCAGTTTTCCCCGGACAGGTGATTACCAAGAGACCCAGTACTTC
once	TRBJ1-2	TRBV7-9	TRBD1	CASSVELWDRLNYGYTF	TGCGCCAGCAGCGTCGAGCTTTGGGACAGGCTTAACTATGGCTACACCTTC
few	TRBJ1-5	TRBV12-3/TRBV12-4	NA	CASSPSGRERNQPQHF	TGTGCCAGCAGTCCGTCGGGTAGGGAGCGCAATCAGCCCCAGCATTTT
NA	TRBJ2-7	TRBV12-3/TRBV12-4	NA	CASRADSYEQYF	TGTGCCAGCAGAGCGGATTCCTACGAGCAGTACTTC
many	TRBJ1-2	TRBV6-1	NA	CASSDLGSYGYTF	TGTGCCAGCAGTGACCTCGGCAGCTATGGCTACACCTTC
many	TRBJ2-7	TRBV12-3/TRBV12-4	NA	CASSRTGTQAYEQYF	TGTGCCAGCAGCCGTACCGGGACCCAAGCCTACGAGCAGTACTTC
NA	TRBJ2-7	TRBV5-5	NA	CASSLAEPWEQYF	TGTGCCAGCAGCTTGGCGGAACCCTGGGAGCAGTACTTC
NA	TRBJ2-3	TRBV24-1	TRBD2	CATSGASGAQYF	TGTGCCACCAGTGGAGCTAGCGGAGCCCAGTATTTT
many	TRBJ2-5	TRBV6-8	TRBD1	CASSTFQGVQETQYF	TGTGCCAGCAGTACATTCCAGGGGGTCCAAGAGACCCAGTACTTC
NA	TRBJ2-1	TRBV5-4	NA	CASSAGGYNEQFF	TGTGCCAGCAGCGCCGGAGGTTACAATGAGCAGTTCTTC
NA	TRBJ1-1	TRBV5-1	NA	CASSLGSGYPTEAFF	TGCGCCAGCTCGTTGGGGTCGGGGTATCCTACTGAAGCTTTCTTT
many	TRBJ1-2	TRBV11-2	NA	CASSGEGGIYGYTF	TGTGCCAGCAGCGGAGAAGGGGGAATTTATGGCTACACCTTC
NA	TRBJ1-1	TRBV11-2	NA	CASSPSRGEAFF	TGTGCCAGCTCCCCTAGTCGCGGTGAAGCTTTCTTC
many	TRBJ2-1	TRBV11-2	NA	CASSDIGGPNEQFF	TGTGCCAGCAGCGACATAGGGGGACCCAATGAGCAGTTCTTC
many	TRBJ2-5	TRBV6-5	NA	CASIGTSGETQYF	TGTGCCAGCATCGGAACCTCGGGCGAGACCCAGTACTTC
many	TRBJ1-5	TRBV29-1	NA	CSVVESNQPQHF	TGCAGCGTTGTTGAGAGCAATCAGCCCCAGCATTTT
NA	TRBJ2-7	TRBV7-8	TRBD2	CASSSAGAGLAVREQYF	TGTGCCAGCAGCTCGGCTGGGGCAGGACTAGCGGTCCGGGAGCAGTACTTC
many	TRBJ2-7	TRBV11-2	NA	CASSAGLSYEQYF	TGTGCCAGCAGCGCAGGACTTAGCTACGAGCAGTACTTC
NA	TRBJ1-4	TRBV12-3/TRBV12-4	TRBD1	CASTVRTGTNKKLFF	TGTGCCAGCACCGTGCGGACAGGGACTAATAAAAAACTGTTTTTT